This is a list of T cell receptor beta chains from one sample in a study of blood T cell repertoires in COVID-19. Sequenced by immunoSEQ multiplex PCR; TCRdb stores in-frame clones only, minus some. The sample contains over 150,000 clones, approximately 80% of which appear only once. Sequencing used peripheral blood. These receptors originate from a woman aged 40-49 years with COVID-19, enrolled during active disease. Both conserved end residues are part of each CDR3. A D gene is named only where the DNA matches it firmly. Clone size, where shown, is once, few, many, or a class for clones that have expanded.

clone size: .; J gene: TRBJ2-2; V gene: TRBV28; D gene: .; CDR3 DNA: TGTGCCAGCAGTCCAACTAGATTGACCGGGGAGCTGTTTTTT; CDR3 protein: CASSPTRLTGELFF
clone size: .; J gene: TRBJ2-1; V gene: TRBV3-1/TRBV3-2; D gene: .; CDR3 DNA: TGTGCCAGCAGTCGCGTGCGGGGAGAGTACAATGAGCAGTTCTTC; CDR3 protein: CASSRVRGEYNEQFF
clone size: .; J gene: TRBJ2-3; V gene: TRBV14; D gene: .; CDR3 DNA: TGTGCCAGCAGCCAACTGGCCGGGACTTACACAGATACGCAGTATTTT; CDR3 protein: CASSQLAGTYTDTQYF
clone size: once; J gene: TRBJ1-1; V gene: TRBV18; D gene: TRBD1; CDR3 DNA: TGTGCCAGCTCACCTTCCGGGACAGGGGGAAGCAGCACTGAAGCTTTCTTT; CDR3 protein: CASSPSGTGGSSTEAFF
clone size: few; J gene: TRBJ1-4; V gene: TRBV6-5; D gene: TRBD1; CDR3 DNA: TGTGCCAGCAGCTTCCTGACAGGGAATGAAAAACTGTTTTTT; CDR3 protein: CASSFLTGNEKLFF
clone size: few; J gene: TRBJ2-1; V gene: TRBV6-4; D gene: .; CDR3 DNA: TGTGCCAGCAGTGACTCGGACAACAATGAGCAGTTCTTC; CDR3 protein: CASSDSDNNEQFF
clone size: .; J gene: TRBJ1-6; V gene: TRBV7-6; D gene: TRBD1; CDR3 DNA: TGTGCCAGCGCGGAGGGGGACAGGGTTTCACCCCTCCACTTT; CDR3 protein: CASAEGDRVSPLHF
clone size: .; J gene: TRBJ2-7; V gene: TRBV5-5; D gene: TRBD2; CDR3 DNA: TGTGCCAGCACCCTCGGCAGGGGGGGACTAGCCGACAGCTCCTACGAGCAGTACTTC; CDR3 protein: CASTLGRGGLADSSYEQYF
clone size: .; J gene: TRBJ2-3; V gene: TRBV6-2/TRBV6-3; D gene: .; CDR3 DNA: TGTGCCAGCAGTTACCCGGCTCGCGGAGAGGGAGATACGCAGTATTTT; CDR3 protein: CASSYPARGEGDTQYF
clone size: .; J gene: TRBJ2-4; V gene: TRBV7-2; D gene: .; CDR3 DNA: TGTGCCAGCAGCCCCCAGGGTGTCCGGATTCAGTACTTC; CDR3 protein: CASSPQGVRIQYF
clone size: .; J gene: TRBJ2-7; V gene: TRBV11-2; D gene: .; CDR3 DNA: TGTGCCAGCAGCTTTTACCGAGGCATCTCCTACGAGCAGTACTTC; CDR3 protein: CASSFYRGISYEQYF
clone size: .; J gene: TRBJ2-1; V gene: TRBV28; D gene: TRBD2; CDR3 DNA: TGTGCCAGCAGTTTATGGGTTAGCGGGAGCTCCAATGAGCAGTTCTTC; CDR3 protein: CASSLWVSGSSNEQFF
clone size: .; J gene: TRBJ2-7; V gene: TRBV3-1/TRBV3-2; D gene: .; CDR3 DNA: TGTGCCAGCAGCCAAGTCGACAGGCTTTCTCTTATTTACGAGCAGTACTTC; CDR3 protein: CASSQVDRLSLIYEQYF
clone size: .; J gene: TRBJ2-3; V gene: TRBV4-1; D gene: .; CDR3 DNA: TGCGCCAGCAGCCAAGAAGGGCGGGGGCCCACAGATACGCAGTATTTT; CDR3 protein: CASSQEGRGPTDTQYF
clone size: .; J gene: TRBJ2-1; V gene: TRBV11-2; D gene: TRBD2; CDR3 DNA: TGTGCCAGCAGCTTGTCCCCCGGGACTATTTTTAATGAGCAGTTCTTC; CDR3 protein: CASSLSPGTIFNEQFF
clone size: .; J gene: TRBJ1-2; V gene: TRBV7-9; D gene: .; CDR3 DNA: TGTGCCAGCAGCCCGCGGGGCTATGGCTACACCTTC; CDR3 protein: CASSPRGYGYTF